This TCR beta chain came from a study of blood T cell repertoires in COVID-19. Study information: Acute-phase and convalescent COVID-19 samples originated in the United States, Italy and Spain.

Profiling relied on immunoSEQ multiplex PCR, and the TCRdb table lists in-frame clones only, not all of them. The sample lists around 170,000 clones; roughly 80% were seen once. Symptom resolution, clearance, or two negative PCRs marked the recovered donors of Cohort 3. The receptor comes from a woman in her forties or fifties who had recovered from COVID-19. The specimen sequenced was PBMCs or T cells enriched from blood (not recorded which).

CDR3 protein: CAISDSSKGQGAYNEQFF. Written as DNA, the CDR3 is TGTGCCATCAGTGACAGCTCGAAGGGGCAAGGGGCCTACAATGAGCAGTTCTTC. The chain has TRBV10-3 and TRBJ2-1; TRBD1 is a possible D gene (5 bases). The V end lost 3 bases, the J end lost 2 bases, and 20 bases lay between the germline ends. Germline-derived CDR1 and CDR2 are ENHRY and SYGVKD. The CDR3 is 18 amino acids.